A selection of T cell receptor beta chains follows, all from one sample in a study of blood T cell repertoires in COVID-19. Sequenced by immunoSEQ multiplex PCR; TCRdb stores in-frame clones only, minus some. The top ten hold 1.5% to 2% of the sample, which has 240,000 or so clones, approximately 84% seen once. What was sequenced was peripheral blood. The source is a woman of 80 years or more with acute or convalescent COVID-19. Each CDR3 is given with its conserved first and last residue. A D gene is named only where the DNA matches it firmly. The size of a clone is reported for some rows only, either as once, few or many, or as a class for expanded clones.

CDR3: CASSQVSVYGQPQHF; V: TRBV4-1; size: -; D: -
CDR3: CASSKSYLNNEQFF; V: TRBV21-1; size: once; D: -
CDR3: CASRSHRGGGTEAFF; V: TRBV12-2; size: once; D: -
CDR3: CASSYRDTDTQYF; V: TRBV5-1; size: -; D: -
CDR3: CSASAGDAGELFF; V: TRBV20-1; size: once; D: TRBD2
CDR3: CASSPQAPRGRNTIYF; V: TRBV18; size: -; D: -
CDR3: CASSDVSVSTDTQYF; V: TRBV25-1; size: -; D: -
CDR3: CASQQDHRRRNTEAFF; V: TRBV19; size: -; D: -
CDR3: CASKRPGRASEQYF; V: TRBV28; size: -; D: -
CDR3: CASSAGGPAKNIQYF; V: TRBV2; size: -; D: TRBD1
CDR3: CASSLTAGGTAGKFNEQFF; V: TRBV7-3; size: once; D: TRBD2
CDR3: CASSIRTPGQTYEQYF; V: TRBV19; size: -; D: -
CDR3: CASSQGYQGGEQFF; V: TRBV7-2; size: -; D: -
CDR3: CASSKVSMASGYEQYF; V: TRBV21-1; size: -; D: -
CDR3: CASSSDRSEGYEQYF; V: TRBV5-8; size: -; D: -
CDR3: CASSVAGGYNEQFF; V: TRBV7-3; size: -; D: TRBD2
CDR3: CASRGPNSPLHF; V: TRBV6-6; size: few; D: -
CDR3: CASSPTATGAYNEQFF; V: TRBV13; size: -; D: TRBD1